This is a list of T cell receptor beta chains from one sample in a study of T-cell reconstitution after alpha-beta-depleted transplantation in children. From the PCR reads, TCRdb called clonotypes with MiXCR, one entry per CDR3 protein. The repertoire has over 300,000 distinct CDR3 sequences, 10% of them found once; the top ten carry about 2.3%. The starting material was PBMCs from the stem cell graft donor, obtained from the stem cell graft. The receptors were gathered from a human donor who donated a stem cell graft to a child with acute lymphoblastic leukemia. CDR3s include the opening cysteine and the closing phenylalanine or tryptophan. A D gene is named only where the DNA matches it firmly. Some rows have no size entry. The others give once, few or many, or a class for an expanded clone.

d_call: TRBD1
j_call: TRBJ2-4
clone_size: few
v_call: TRBV11-3
cdr3_aa: CASSRTGARGNIQYF
cdr3_nt: TGTGCCAGCAGCCGTACAGGGGCTCGGGGAAACATTCAGTACTTC

d_call: NA
j_call: TRBJ1-5
clone_size: few
v_call: TRBV6-1
cdr3_aa: CASSETGLGPQHF
cdr3_nt: TGTGCCAGCAGTGAAACAGGCCTTGGGCCCCAGCATTTT

d_call: TRBD2
j_call: TRBJ2-2
clone_size: few
v_call: TRBV28
cdr3_aa: CASSLFRGLAENTGELFF
cdr3_nt: TGTGCCAGCAGTCTTTTTCGGGGACTAGCGGAAAACACCGGGGAGCTGTTTTTT

d_call: NA
j_call: TRBJ2-7
clone_size: NA
v_call: TRBV12-3/TRBV12-4
cdr3_aa: CASKWTGSYEQYF
cdr3_nt: TGTGCCAGCAAATGGACGGGATCCTACGAGCAGTACTTC

d_call: NA
j_call: TRBJ2-7
clone_size: NA
v_call: TRBV4-2
cdr3_aa: CASSSLIISYEQYF
cdr3_nt: TGTGCCAGCAGCTCCTTGATTATCTCCTACGAGCAGTACTTC

d_call: TRBD1
j_call: TRBJ2-2
clone_size: many
v_call: TRBV6-1
cdr3_aa: CASSPGTGGTGELFF
cdr3_nt: TGTGCCAGCAGCCCCGGGACAGGTGGCACCGGGGAGCTGTTTTTT

d_call: NA
j_call: TRBJ1-3
clone_size: NA
v_call: TRBV20-1
cdr3_aa: CSASGGAGVGNTIYF
cdr3_nt: TGCAGTGCTAGTGGCGGGGCAGGGGTTGGAAACACCATATATTTT

d_call: NA
j_call: TRBJ1-5
clone_size: few
v_call: TRBV7-8
cdr3_aa: CASSLINQPQHF
cdr3_nt: TGTGCCAGCAGCTTAATAAATCAGCCCCAGCATTTT

d_call: NA
j_call: TRBJ2-1
clone_size: few
v_call: TRBV7-8
cdr3_aa: CASSLLGRAVRNNEQFF
cdr3_nt: TGTGCCAGCAGCTTATTGGGCCGTGCTGTCCGGAACAATGAGCAGTTCTTC

d_call: NA
j_call: TRBJ2-3
clone_size: few
v_call: TRBV20-1
cdr3_aa: CSARGMRGDTQYF
cdr3_nt: TGCAGTGCTAGAGGGATGCGCGGAGATACGCAGTATTTT